These 5 T cell receptor beta chains were all obtained from the same sample, sequenced in a study of cytomegalovirus exposure and HLA in healthy donors (dated by TCRdb to the late 2010s). The receptor library was made with the immunoSEQ multiplex PCR assay. For the multiplex PCR, a mixture combining 60 forward primers for TCR Vbeta segments and 13 reverse primers for TCR Jbeta segments was used. Here the immuneACCESS table is served through TCRdb, limited to in-frame sequences with V and J called. Missing clones are a known gap in these copies; in checked studies unresolved V genes cover under half, and the rest lacks a known reason. The sample data list roughly 150,000 clones, and about four fifths of these were observed just once. 8.5% of the sample belongs to the ten largest clones. Material: PBMCs. Receptors originate from a male donor in good health and CMV-seropositive.

J is TRBJ1-2 and V is TRBV27; 7 bases are a match to TRBD1. This CDR3 region has 15 residues. Unmatched junction bases numbered 6, after V lost 1 base and J lost 4 bases. The V gene's germline CDR1 is MNHEY and CDR2 SMNVEV (reference sequence). CDR3 amino acids: CASSLWYRGPYGYTF. CDR3 DNA sequence: TGTGCCAGCAGTTTATGGTACAGGGGCCCCTATGGCTACACCTTC.

The chain is built from TRBV6-5 and TRBJ1-2; D unclear. The CDR3 totals 12 residues. The V gene's germline CDR1 is MNHEY and CDR2 SVGAGI. V shed 5 bases and J shed 4 bases, with 8 bases lying between them. CDR3 DNA sequence: TGTGCCAGCAGTAAACTGCCCTATGGCTACACCTTC. This codes for CASSKLPYGYTF.

The table lists this clone with a few counts. The chain couples TRBV30 to TRBJ1-6, with D possibly TRBD1 on 6 matching bases. The germline V gene encodes CDR1 GTSNPN and CDR2 SVGIG (reference sequence). This CDR3 is 12 amino acids long. V was shortened by 4 bases and J by 10 bases, with 11 bases between the two germline ends. CDR3 sequence reads: CAWKGVGSPLHF. In DNA, the CDR3 is TGTGCCTGGAAGGGGGTAGGGTCACCCCTCCACTTT.

The V call is TRBV18, the J call TRBJ2-3; no reliable D call. The germline V gene has CDR1 KGHSH and CDR2 LQKENI. The CDR3 spans 13 residues. V lost 3 bases and J lost 1, with 5 bases in between. In nucleotides, the CDR3 is TGTGCCAGCTCACCCACTCGCACAGATACGCAGTATTTT. It translates to CASSPTRTDTQYF.

The CDR3 loop is CASSLRTGNTIYF. CDR3 DNA sequence: TGTGCCAGCAGCTTAAGGACAGGAAACACCATATATTTT. The chain recombines TRBV7-8 with TRBJ1-3, with D possibly being TRBD1 (5 bases). This CDR3 is 13 amino acids long. Trimming took 2 bases from V and 4 from J, leaving 6 bases between them. The germline V gene has CDR1 SGHVS and CDR2 FQNEAQ.